A selection of T cell receptor beta chains follows, all from one sample in a study of cytomegalovirus exposure and HLA in healthy donors. TCRdb's table, derived via immunoSEQ multiplex PCR, lists solely in-frame clones and lacks some. The sample holds 84,000 or so clones; around 77% are singletons and the top ten take around 3.4%. The sequenced material came from PBMCs. These receptors came from a man between 50 and 59 years old in good health and CMV-seronegative. CDR3s include the opening cysteine and the closing phenylalanine or tryptophan. The order of the fields is V gene, D gene, J gene, clone size, CDR3 DNA, CDR3 protein. The D gene is left open where the match is weak. Some rows have no size entry. The others give once, few or many, or a class for an expanded clone.

TRBV19	.	TRBJ2-5	.	TGTGCCAGTAGTGTCAAAGAGACCCAGTACTTC	CASSVKETQYF
TRBV29-1	.	TRBJ1-5	.	TGCAGCGTTTCCGAAACAAATAGCAATCAGCCCCAGCATTTT	CSVSETNSNQPQHF
TRBV7-2	TRBD1	TRBJ1-1	.	TGTGCCAGCAGCAGACAGGGGACTGAAGCTTTCTTT	CASSRQGTEAFF
TRBV30	.	TRBJ2-1	.	TGTGCCTGGAATAGCGGCAGACAGGGTAATGAGCAGTTCTTC	CAWNSGRQGNEQFF
TRBV7-2	TRBD2	TRBJ2-3	.	TGTGCCAGCAGCGCTAGCGGGGGGCCGGAATATACGCAGTATTTT	CASSASGGPEYTQYF
TRBV4-2	TRBD2	TRBJ2-5	.	TGTGCCAGCAGCCAGGGGAGCGGGGCAGAGACCCAGTACTTC	CASSQGSGAETQYF
TRBV28	.	TRBJ2-7	.	TGTGCCAGCAGCACTACCTACGAGCAGTACTTC	CASSTTYEQYF
TRBV11-2	TRBD2	TRBJ2-3	once	TGTGCCAGCAGCTTGCGGGGGGGCACAGATACGCAGTATTTT	CASSLRGGTDTQYF
TRBV7-9	.	TRBJ2-7	.	TGTGCCAGCAGCTTAGTCACCCACCTCCGGACAGTTCGAAAATACTTC	CASSLVTHLRTVRKYF
TRBV5-4	TRBD2	TRBJ2-2	.	TGTGCCAGCAGCTTGGCTACTAGCGGGGGCGGGGAGCTGTTTTTT	CASSLATSGGGELFF
TRBV19	TRBD1	TRBJ1-3	.	TGTGCCAGTAGCGGCGTGGGGCAGGGGGAAAACACCATATATTTT	CASSGVGQGENTIYF
TRBV28	.	TRBJ1-5	.	TGTGCCAGCAGGGGCACAGCCCGCCCCCAGCATTTT	CASRGTARPQHF
TRBV18	TRBD1	TRBJ1-6	.	TGTGCCAGCTCGCCCCAGGGGGGCCGGCTGTATAATTCACCCCTCCACTTT	CASSPQGGRLYNSPLHF
TRBV4-2	.	TRBJ1-5	once	TGTGCCAGCAGCCGGGAGTCAAGGACCCCTAATCAGCCCCAGCATTTT	CASSRESRTPNQPQHF
TRBV28	TRBD1	TRBJ2-7	.	TGTGCCAGCAGTCCCCAAACACAGACAGGGGGCCGCGAGCAGTACTTC	CASSPQTQTGGREQYF
TRBV18	.	TRBJ2-6	.	TGTGCCAGCTCAACAGGGACCGGGGCCAACGTCCTGACTTTC	CASSTGTGANVLTF
TRBV18	TRBD1	TRBJ1-1	.	TGTGCCAGCTCACCAGTCGGACAGGGGACTGAAGCTTTCTTT	CASSPVGQGTEAFF
TRBV5-4	.	TRBJ1-6	.	TGTGCCAGCAGGGAGGGGGGGATGGATTCACCCCTCCACTTT	CASREGGMDSPLHF
TRBV15	.	TRBJ1-2	.	TGTGCCACCAGCGCAACTCAGGGGAATGGCTACACCTTC	CATSATQGNGYTF
TRBV27	.	TRBJ2-7	.	TGTGCCAGCAGCCTTAAGATGGCTCACTACGAGCAGTACTTC	CASSLKMAHYEQYF
TRBV19	.	TRBJ1-5	.	TGTGCCAGTAGGCCAGGGGTGGGCAATCAGCCCCAGCATTTT	CASRPGVGNQPQHF
TRBV5-1	.	TRBJ2-7	.	TGCGCCAGCGCGGTGGGACTTAAGGGGGAGCAGTACTTC	CASAVGLKGEQYF
TRBV4-3	TRBD2	TRBJ2-1	.	TGCGCCAGCAGCCAAGATCGCATCCTCCTGACTAGCGGGGTTTCCTACAATGAGCAGTTCTTC	CASSQDRILLTSGVSYNEQFF
TRBV13	TRBD1	TRBJ1-2	.	TGTGCCAGCAGCTTCTCCCGGACAGGGCAAGGCTACACCTTC	CASSFSRTGQGYTF
TRBV11-2	TRBD2	TRBJ2-7	.	TGTGCCAGTATGGGACTAGCGCACGCCTACGAGCAGTACTTC	CASMGLAHAYEQYF
TRBV7-2	.	TRBJ1-5	.	TGTGCCAGCAGCTTAGAGAGGGGCAATCAGCCCCAGCATTTT	CASSLERGNQPQHF
TRBV7-9	.	TRBJ1-1	.	TGTGCCAGCAGCGCCTCCAGGATTTACATGAACACTGAAGCTTTCTTT	CASSASRIYMNTEAFF
TRBV6-5	TRBD1	TRBJ1-6	.	TGTGCCAGCAGTATGGACAGGGTATATAATTCACCCCTCCACTTT	CASSMDRVYNSPLHF
TRBV5-8	TRBD1	TRBJ1-5	.	TGTGCCAGCAGCTTACAGTGGCAGGGGGCCAGACAGCCCCAGCATTTT	CASSLQWQGARQPQHF
TRBV6-6	.	TRBJ2-6	.	TGTGCCAGCAGGCCGTTACAGGGCTCTGGGGCCAACGTCCTGACTTTC	CASRPLQGSGANVLTF
TRBV27	TRBD1	TRBJ2-7	.	TGTGCCAGCAGTTTAGGGGACAGTCCTAAGGAGCAGTACTTC	CASSLGDSPKEQYF
TRBV18	TRBD1	TRBJ1-4	.	TGTGCCAGCTCACCCGAGGACAGGGGTTTTGAAAAACTGTTTTTT	CASSPEDRGFEKLFF
TRBV5-1	TRBD2	TRBJ2-3	.	TGCGCCAGCCGACCGGGACTAGCGGAAGATACGCAGTATTTT	CASRPGLAEDTQYF
TRBV27	TRBD1	TRBJ2-1	.	TGTGCCAGCAGCCGAAACAACAGGGGGATTTACAATGAGCAGTTCTTC	CASSRNNRGIYNEQFF
TRBV6-1	.	TRBJ1-4	few	TGTGCCAGCAGCTCACAGGGTTCGTATAATGAAAAACTGTTTTTT	CASSSQGSYNEKLFF
TRBV19	TRBD1	TRBJ1-5	.	TGTGCCAGTAGTATAGGACAGGGAAAGGGAGTCAATCAGCCCCAGCATTTT	CASSIGQGKGVNQPQHF
TRBV7-9	TRBD1	TRBJ2-7	.	TGTGCCAGCAGCCGGCGGACAGGGGAGACCACATCCACATACGAGCAGTACTTC	CASSRRTGETTSTYEQYF
TRBV4-2	TRBD1	TRBJ1-4	.	TGTGCCAGCAGCCAAGGGACAGGGATTCCCGCGGATGAAAAACTGTTTTTT	CASSQGTGIPADEKLFF
TRBV6-6	TRBD2	TRBJ2-7	.	TGTGCCACTGGGACTAGTGAGCAGTACTTC	CATGTSEQYF
TRBV7-3	.	TRBJ2-1	once	TGTGCCAGCAGCTACAGCCCCGACAGAGAGCAGTTCTTC	CASSYSPDREQFF
TRBV30	.	TRBJ2-7	.	TGTGCCTGGAGTGACTACAAAGACTACGAGCAGTACTTC	CAWSDYKDYEQYF
TRBV5-1	TRBD1	TRBJ1-6	.	TGCGCCAGCAGAATAGGACAGGGTGAGAGCTCCTATAATTCACCCCTCCACTTT	CASRIGQGESSYNSPLHF
TRBV4-3	.	TRBJ1-1	once	TGCGCCAGCAGCCAAGATAGAGGGAGCGCTGAAGCTTTCTTT	CASSQDRGSAEAFF
TRBV7-2	TRBD2	TRBJ2-5	.	TGTGCCAGCAGCTCGGGCGGGGGACTAGCGGGTCGGGAGCAGTACTTC	CASSSGGGLAGREQYF
TRBV7-9	.	TRBJ2-2	once	TGTGCCAGCAGCCCCCGAGCCGGGGAGCTGTTTTTT	CASSPRAGELFF
TRBV5-1	.	TRBJ1-4	.	TGCGCCAGCAGCTTGGACAGCAATGAAAAACTGTTTTTT	CASSLDSNEKLFF
TRBV21-1	.	TRBJ1-1	.	TGTGCCAGCAGCTCACCAACACAATTCAGTGAAGCTTTCTTT	CASSSPTQFSEAFF
TRBV7-2	.	TRBJ1-5	.	TGTGCCAGCAGCCCCGAGGGAACGGGCAATCAGCCCCAGCATTTT	CASSPEGTGNQPQHF
TRBV5-4	.	TRBJ2-3	.	TGTGCCAGCAGCCCTGGAGGCAGGAATGGCACAGATACGCAGTATTTT	CASSPGGRNGTDTQYF
TRBV2	TRBD1	TRBJ2-2	.	TGTGCCACTAGACAGGGCCCGGACACCGGGGAGCTGTTTTTT	CATRQGPDTGELFF
TRBV7-2	.	TRBJ1-2	.	TGTGCCAGCAGCCGGGGGGAGGGGAACTATGGCTACACCTTC	CASSRGEGNYGYTF
TRBV5-1	TRBD2	TRBJ2-3	.	TGCGCCAGCAGCACCGCGGGGGGGCCGGGCACAGATACGCAGTATTTT	CASSTAGGPGTDTQYF
TRBV19	.	TRBJ1-1	.	TGTGCCAGTAGTATAAAGCTACTTGGTGAAGCTTTCTTT	CASSIKLLGEAFF
TRBV30	TRBD2	TRBJ2-4	.	TGTGCCTGGAGTGGGCAAGCGGGGGGGCTCCTGGCGAACATTCAGTACTTC	CAWSGQAGGLLANIQYF
TRBV2	TRBD1	TRBJ1-1	.	TGTGCCAGCAGTGAAGGGGACAGAGAAGCTTTCTTT	CASSEGDREAFF
TRBV9	.	TRBJ1-5	.	TGTGCCAGCAGCAGTCACGGGCAGCCCCAGCATTTT	CASSSHGQPQHF
TRBV29-1	TRBD2	TRBJ2-2	.	TGCAGCGGACTAGCGGGAGGAAACACCGGGGAGCTGTTTTTT	CSGLAGGNTGELFF